This record covers a single T cell receptor (beta chain). Naive CD4+ cells were CD45RA-selected; the remaining cells were memory. The repertoire was sequenced with immunoSEQ multiplex PCR; TCRdb's copy has only in-frame clones and lacks some. The table lists more than 2,000,000 clones, approximately 95% of them singletons. These data are taken from a study of shared clonotypes between healthy human individuals. Per the germline V gene, CDR1 is LNHNV and CDR2 is YYDKDF (reference sequence). This CDR3 comprises 15 residues. V lost 5 bases and J 4 bases, leaving 18 bases between the germline ends. The sequence was collected from a man aged 18 to 29 in good health. Some clones in this sample may be carry-over from other donors' samples. The specimen sequenced was naive CD4+ T cells from PBMCs. Subset indicated: CD45RA+ positively selected. The chain has TRBV15 and TRBJ2-7; D perhaps matches TRBD1 (5 bases). The CDR3 DNA is TGTGCCACCAGCCAAGCTCAGGGTCTTATGTACGAGCAGTACTTC. Translating gives CATSQAQGLMYEQYF.